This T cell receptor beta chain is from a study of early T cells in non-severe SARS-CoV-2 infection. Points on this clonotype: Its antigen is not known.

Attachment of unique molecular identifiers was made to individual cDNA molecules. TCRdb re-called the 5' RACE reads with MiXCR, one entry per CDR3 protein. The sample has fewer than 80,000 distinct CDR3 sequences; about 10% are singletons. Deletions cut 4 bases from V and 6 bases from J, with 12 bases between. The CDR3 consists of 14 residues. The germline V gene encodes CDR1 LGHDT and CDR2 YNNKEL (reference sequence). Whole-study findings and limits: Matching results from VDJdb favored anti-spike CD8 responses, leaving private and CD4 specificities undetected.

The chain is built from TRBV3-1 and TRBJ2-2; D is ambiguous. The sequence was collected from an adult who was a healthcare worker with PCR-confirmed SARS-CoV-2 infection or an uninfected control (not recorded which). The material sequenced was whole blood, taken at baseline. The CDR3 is CASSLQTIAGELFF. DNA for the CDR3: TGTGCCAGCAGCCTACAGACCATCGCCGGGGAGCTGTTTTTT.